The source of this T cell receptor (beta chain) is a study of T cell changes during pregnancy in multiple sclerosis. V dropped 2 bases and J dropped 4 bases, with 15 bases sitting between them. CDR1 and CDR2 from the germline V gene are MGHDK and SYGVNS. The CDR3 has 16 amino acids. TCRdb's table, derived via immunoSEQ multiplex PCR, lists solely in-frame clones and lacks some. The repertoire holds 45,000 to 60,000 clones, with roughly 90% as singletons. This sample comprised CD8+ T cells from peripheral blood mononuclear cells, obtained before pregnancy. The V gene is TRBV25-1, the J gene TRBJ1-3, with a weak D call TRBD1 (5 bases). This sequence originates from a female donor with multiple sclerosis, enrolled in a pregnancy study. CDR3 sequence reads: CASSEGSAGLGNTIYF. CDR3 DNA sequence: TGTGCCAGCAGTGAAGGTTCAGCAGGGTTGGGAAACACCATATATTTT.